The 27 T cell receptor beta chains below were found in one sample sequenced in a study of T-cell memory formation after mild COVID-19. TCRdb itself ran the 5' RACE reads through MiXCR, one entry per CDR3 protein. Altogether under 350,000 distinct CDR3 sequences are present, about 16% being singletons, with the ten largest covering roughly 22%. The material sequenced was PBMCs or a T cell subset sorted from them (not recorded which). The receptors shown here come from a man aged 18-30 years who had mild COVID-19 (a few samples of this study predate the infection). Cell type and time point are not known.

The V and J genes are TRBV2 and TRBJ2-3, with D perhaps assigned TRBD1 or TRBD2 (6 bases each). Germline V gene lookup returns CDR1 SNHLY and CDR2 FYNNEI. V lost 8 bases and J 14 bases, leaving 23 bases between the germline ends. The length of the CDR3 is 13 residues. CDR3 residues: CASGIGASGASYF. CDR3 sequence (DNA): TGTGCCAGCGGGATAGGGGCATCGGGGGCCTCGTATTTT.

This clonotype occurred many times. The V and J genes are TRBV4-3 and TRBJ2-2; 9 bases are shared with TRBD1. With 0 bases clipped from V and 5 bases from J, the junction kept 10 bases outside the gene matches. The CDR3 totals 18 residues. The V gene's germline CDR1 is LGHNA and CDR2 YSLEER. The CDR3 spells CASSQDSATGGLTGELFF. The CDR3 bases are TGCGCCAGCAGCCAAGATTCGGCGACAGGGGGTTTAACCGGGGAGCTGTTTTTT.

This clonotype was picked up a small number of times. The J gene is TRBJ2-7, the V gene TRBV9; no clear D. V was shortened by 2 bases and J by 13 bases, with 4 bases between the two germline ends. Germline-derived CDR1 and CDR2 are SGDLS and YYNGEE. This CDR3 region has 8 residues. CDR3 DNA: TGTGCCAGCAGCGTTTGTTACTTC. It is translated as CASSVCYF.

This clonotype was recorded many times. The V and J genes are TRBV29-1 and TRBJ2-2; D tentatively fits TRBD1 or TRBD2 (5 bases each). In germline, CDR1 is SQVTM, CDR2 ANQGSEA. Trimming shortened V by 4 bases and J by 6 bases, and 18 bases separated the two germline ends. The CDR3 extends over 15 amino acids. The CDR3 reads CSVGGPSLGSGELFF. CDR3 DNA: TGCAGCGTTGGGGGACCCTCACTCGGATCCGGGGAGCTGTTTTTT.

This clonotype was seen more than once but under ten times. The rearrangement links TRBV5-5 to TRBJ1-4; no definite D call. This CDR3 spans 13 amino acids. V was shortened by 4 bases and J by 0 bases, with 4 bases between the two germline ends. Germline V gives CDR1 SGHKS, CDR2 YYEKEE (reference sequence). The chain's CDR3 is CASSHPTNEKLFF. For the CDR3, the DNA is TGTGCCAGCAGCCACCCAACTAATGAAAAACTGTTTTTT.

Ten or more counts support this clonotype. The CDR3 reads CASSYGTDRRPLHF. The CDR3 region has the DNA TGTGCCAGCAGTTACGGGACAGACCGACGGCCCCTCCACTTT. The chain couples TRBV6-5 to TRBJ1-6; 7 bases align to TRBD1. From germline, CDR1 is MNHEY and CDR2 SVGAGI. The trim removed 2 bases at V and 13 bases at J, leaving 8 bases unmatched. CDR3 length equals 14 residues.

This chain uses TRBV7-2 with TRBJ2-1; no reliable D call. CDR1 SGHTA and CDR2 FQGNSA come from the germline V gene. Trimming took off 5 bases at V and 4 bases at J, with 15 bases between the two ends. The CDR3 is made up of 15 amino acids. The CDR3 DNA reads TGTGCCAGCAGCCATATTAACTATCAATACAATGAGCAGTTCTTC. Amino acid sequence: CASSHINYQYNEQFF.

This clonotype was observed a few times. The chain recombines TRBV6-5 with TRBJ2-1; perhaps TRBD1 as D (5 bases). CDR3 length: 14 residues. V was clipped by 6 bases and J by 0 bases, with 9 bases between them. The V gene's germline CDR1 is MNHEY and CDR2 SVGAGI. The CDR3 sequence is CASSHRSSYNEQFF. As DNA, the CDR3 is TGTGCCAGCAGCCACAGGAGCTCCTACAATGAGCAGTTCTTC.

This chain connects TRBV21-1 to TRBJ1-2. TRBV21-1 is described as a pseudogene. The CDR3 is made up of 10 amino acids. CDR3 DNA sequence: TGTGCCAGCAGCAATGATGGCTACACCTTC. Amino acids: CASSNDGYTF.

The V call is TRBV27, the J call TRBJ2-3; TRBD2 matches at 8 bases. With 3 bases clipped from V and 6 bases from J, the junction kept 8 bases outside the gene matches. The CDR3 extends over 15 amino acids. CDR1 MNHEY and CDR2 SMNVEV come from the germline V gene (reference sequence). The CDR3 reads CASSFLPGGWDTQYF. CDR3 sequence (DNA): TGTGCCAGCAGTTTTCTCCCGGGGGGGTGGGATACGCAGTATTTT.

For the CDR3, the DNA is TGTGCCAGCAGCCAAGCTACAGGGCTTGGCTACACCTTC. Its protein product is CASSQATGLGYTF. J is TRBJ1-2 and V is TRBV3-1, with D perhaps matching TRBD1 (6 bases). Germline CDR1 and CDR2: LGHDT and YNNKEL (reference sequence). The CDR3 length is 13 residues. The ends were cut back, 1 base at V and 7 bases at J, with 10 bases in the middle.

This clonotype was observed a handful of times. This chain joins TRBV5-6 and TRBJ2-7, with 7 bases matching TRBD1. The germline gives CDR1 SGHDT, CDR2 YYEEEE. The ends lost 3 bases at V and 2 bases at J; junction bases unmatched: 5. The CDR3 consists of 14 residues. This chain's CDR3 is CASSWGTETYEQYF. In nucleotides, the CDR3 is TGTGCCAGCAGCTGGGGGACAGAGACCTACGAGCAGTACTTC.

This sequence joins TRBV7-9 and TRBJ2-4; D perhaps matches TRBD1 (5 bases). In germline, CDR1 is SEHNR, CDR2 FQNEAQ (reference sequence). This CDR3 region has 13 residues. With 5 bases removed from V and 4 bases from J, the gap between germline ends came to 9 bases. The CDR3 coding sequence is TGTGCCAGCAGCGCTAGACAGAAAAACATTCAGTACTTC. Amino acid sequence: CASSARQKNIQYF.

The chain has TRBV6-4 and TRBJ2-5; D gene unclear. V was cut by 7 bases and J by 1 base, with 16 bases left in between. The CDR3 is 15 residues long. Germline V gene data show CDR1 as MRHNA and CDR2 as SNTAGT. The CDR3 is CASIHYSRGQETQYF. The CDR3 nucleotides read TGTGCCAGCATCCACTATAGTCGAGGCCAAGAGACCCAGTACTTC.

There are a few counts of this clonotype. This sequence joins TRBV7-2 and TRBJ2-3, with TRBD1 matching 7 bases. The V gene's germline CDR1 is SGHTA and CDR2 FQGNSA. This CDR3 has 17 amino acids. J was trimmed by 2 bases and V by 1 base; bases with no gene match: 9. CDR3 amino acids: CASSLENRGIPTDTQYF. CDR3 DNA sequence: TGTGCCAGCAGCTTAGAGAACAGGGGCATCCCCACAGATACGCAGTATTTT.

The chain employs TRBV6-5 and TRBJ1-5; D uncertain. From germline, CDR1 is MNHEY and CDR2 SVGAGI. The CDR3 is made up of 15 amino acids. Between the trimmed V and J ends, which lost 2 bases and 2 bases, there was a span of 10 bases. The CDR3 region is CASSYKGSGNQPQHF. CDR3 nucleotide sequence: TGTGCCAGCAGTTACAAGGGTTCTGGCAATCAGCCCCAGCATTTT.

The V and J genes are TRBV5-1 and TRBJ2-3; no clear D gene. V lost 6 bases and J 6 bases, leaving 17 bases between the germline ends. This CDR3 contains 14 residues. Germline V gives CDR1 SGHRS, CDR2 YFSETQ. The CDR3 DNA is TGCGCCAGCATACCAGAAGAATACGGGGATACGCAGTATTTT. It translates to CASIPEEYGDTQYF.

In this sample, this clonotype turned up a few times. The CDR3 region has the DNA TGTGCCAGCAGCTTAGCACAGGGGGTGGAACACGAGCAGTACGTC. Translated: CASSLAQGVEHEQYV. V usage is TRBV7-2 and J usage is TRBJ2-7; TRBD1 matches at 8 bases. In germline, CDR1 is SGHTA, CDR2 FQGNSA. The CDR3 consists of 15 residues. Trimming took 0 bases from V and 5 from J; bases not matched to a gene: 6.

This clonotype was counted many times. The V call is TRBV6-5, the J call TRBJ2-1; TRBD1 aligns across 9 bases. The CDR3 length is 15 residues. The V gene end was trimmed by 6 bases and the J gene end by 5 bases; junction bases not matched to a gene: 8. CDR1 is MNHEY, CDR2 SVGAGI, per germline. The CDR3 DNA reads TGTGCCAGCAGGATAACCGGGACAGGGAACAATGAGCAGTTCTTC. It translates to CASRITGTGNNEQFF.

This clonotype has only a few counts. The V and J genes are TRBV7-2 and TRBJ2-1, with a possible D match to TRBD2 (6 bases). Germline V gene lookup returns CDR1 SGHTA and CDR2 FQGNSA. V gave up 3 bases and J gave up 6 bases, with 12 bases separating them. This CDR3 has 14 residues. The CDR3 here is CASSLAGPINEQFF. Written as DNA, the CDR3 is TGTGCCAGCAGCTTGGCGGGACCGATCAATGAGCAGTTCTTC.

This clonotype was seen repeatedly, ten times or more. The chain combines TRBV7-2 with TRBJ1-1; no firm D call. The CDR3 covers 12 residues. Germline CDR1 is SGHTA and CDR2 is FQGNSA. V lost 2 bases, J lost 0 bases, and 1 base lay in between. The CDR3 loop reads CASSLMNTEAFF. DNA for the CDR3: TGTGCCAGCAGCTTAATGAACACTGAAGCTTTCTTT.

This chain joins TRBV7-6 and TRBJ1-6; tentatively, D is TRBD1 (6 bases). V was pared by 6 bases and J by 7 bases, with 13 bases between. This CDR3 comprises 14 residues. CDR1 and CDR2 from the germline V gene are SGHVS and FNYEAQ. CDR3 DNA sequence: TGTGCCAGCAGGACTGGGGGCTTGAATTCACCCCTCCACTTT. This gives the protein CASRTGGLNSPLHF.

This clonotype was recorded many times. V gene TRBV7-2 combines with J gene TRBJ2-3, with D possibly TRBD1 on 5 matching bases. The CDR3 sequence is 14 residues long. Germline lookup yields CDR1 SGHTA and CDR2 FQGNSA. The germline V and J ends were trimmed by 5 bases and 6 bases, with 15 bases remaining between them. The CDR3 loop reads CASSARQFPDTQYF. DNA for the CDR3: TGTGCCAGCAGCGCACGACAGTTTCCTGATACGCAGTATTTT. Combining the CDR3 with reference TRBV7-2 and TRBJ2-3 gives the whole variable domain GAGVSQSPSNKVTEKGKDVELRCDPISGHTALYWYRQSLGQGLEFLIYFQGNSAPDKSGLPSDRFSAERTGGSVSTLTIQRTQQEDSAVYLCASSARQFPDTQYFGPGTRLTVL.

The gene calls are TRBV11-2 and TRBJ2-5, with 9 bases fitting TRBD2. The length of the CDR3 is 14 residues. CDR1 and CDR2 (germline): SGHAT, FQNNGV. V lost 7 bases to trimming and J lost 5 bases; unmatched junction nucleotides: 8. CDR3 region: CASIRGTSSETQYF. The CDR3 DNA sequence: TGTGCCAGCATTAGAGGGACTAGCTCTGAGACCCAGTACTTC.

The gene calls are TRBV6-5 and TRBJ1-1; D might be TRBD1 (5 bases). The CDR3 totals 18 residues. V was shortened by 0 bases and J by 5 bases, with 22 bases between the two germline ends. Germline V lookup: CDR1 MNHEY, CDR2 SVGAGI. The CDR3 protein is CASSYSTSLGGGGTEAFF. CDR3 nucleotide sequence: TGTGCCAGCAGTTACTCGACAAGCCTCGGGGGAGGCGGGACTGAAGCTTTCTTT.

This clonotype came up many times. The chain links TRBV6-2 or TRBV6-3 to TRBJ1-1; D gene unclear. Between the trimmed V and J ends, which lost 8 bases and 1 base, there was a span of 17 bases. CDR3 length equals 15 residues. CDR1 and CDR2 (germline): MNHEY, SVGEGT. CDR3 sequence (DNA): TGTGCCAGCGTTGAGCAGAGCTCATGGAACACTGAAGCTTTCTTT. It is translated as CASVEQSSWNTEAFF.

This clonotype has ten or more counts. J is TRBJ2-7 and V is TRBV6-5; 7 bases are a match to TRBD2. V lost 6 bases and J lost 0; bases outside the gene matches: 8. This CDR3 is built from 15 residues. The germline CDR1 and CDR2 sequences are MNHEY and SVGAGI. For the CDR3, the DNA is TGTGCCAGCAGGTCCCCCGGGGGGAGCTCCTACGAGCAGTACTTC. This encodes CASRSPGGSSYEQYF.